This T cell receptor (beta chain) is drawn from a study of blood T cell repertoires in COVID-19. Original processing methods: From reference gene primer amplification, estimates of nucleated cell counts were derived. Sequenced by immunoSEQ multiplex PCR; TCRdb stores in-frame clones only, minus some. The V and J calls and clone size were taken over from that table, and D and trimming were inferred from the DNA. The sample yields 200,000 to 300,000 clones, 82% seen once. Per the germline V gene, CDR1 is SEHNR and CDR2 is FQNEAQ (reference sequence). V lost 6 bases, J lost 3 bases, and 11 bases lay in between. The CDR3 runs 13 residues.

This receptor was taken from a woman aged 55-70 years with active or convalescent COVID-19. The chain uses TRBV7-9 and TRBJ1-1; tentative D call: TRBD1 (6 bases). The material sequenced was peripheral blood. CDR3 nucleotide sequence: TGTGCCAGCAGACGCAGGGGTCACACTGAAGCTTTCTTT. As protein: CASRRRGHTEAFF.